This is a list of T cell receptor beta chains from one sample in a study of T cell repertoires in ileal Crohn's disease. Libraries were prepared by immunoSEQ multiplex PCR; TCRdb keeps only in-frame clonotypes and omits some of them. The sample consists of some 15,000 clones, less than 90% of them appearing once. The sequenced sample was ileal tissue. All receptors derive from an adult with Crohn's disease. The CDR3 runs from the conserved cysteine through the conserved F or W. Each record gives: clone size, V gene, J gene, D gene, CDR3 protein, CDR3 DNA. A D gene is named only where the DNA matches it firmly. Not all rows give a size; the values are once, few, many and, for expanded clones, a class.

clone size: -; V gene: TRBV6-5; J gene: TRBJ1-6; D gene: -; CDR3 protein: CASRNTGLVSPLHF; CDR3 DNA: TGTGCCAGCAGGAATACAGGCCTCGTCTCACCCCTCCACTTT
clone size: -; V gene: TRBV15; J gene: TRBJ2-7; D gene: TRBD2; CDR3 protein: CATSRGKGLAGLTYEQYF; CDR3 DNA: TGTGCCACCAGCAGGGGAAAGGGACTAGCGGGCCTTACCTACGAGCAGTACTTC
clone size: -; V gene: TRBV5-1; J gene: TRBJ2-5; D gene: -; CDR3 protein: CASSLGGLGDQETQYF; CDR3 DNA: TGCGCCAGCAGCTTGGGTGGATTAGGGGACCAAGAGACCCAGTACTTC
clone size: -; V gene: TRBV6-5; J gene: TRBJ2-3; D gene: TRBD2; CDR3 protein: CASSYTWTSGADTQYF; CDR3 DNA: TGTGCCAGCAGTTATACCTGGACTAGCGGGGCAGATACGCAGTATTTT
clone size: -; V gene: TRBV7-6; J gene: TRBJ2-7; D gene: -; CDR3 protein: CASSDWGDGPYEQYF; CDR3 DNA: TGTGCCAGCAGCGATTGGGGGGACGGACCCTACGAGCAGTACTTC
clone size: few; V gene: TRBV5-1; J gene: TRBJ2-5; D gene: -; CDR3 protein: CASSLVTTQETQYF; CDR3 DNA: TGCGCCAGCAGCTTGGTTACAACCCAAGAGACCCAGTACTTC
clone size: -; V gene: TRBV27; J gene: TRBJ2-5; D gene: -; CDR3 protein: CASTLWAGTAQETQYF; CDR3 DNA: TGTGCCAGCACTCTCTGGGCGGGGACTGCTCAAGAGACCCAGTACTTC
clone size: -; V gene: TRBV5-4; J gene: TRBJ2-7; D gene: -; CDR3 protein: CASSLDSTGEQYF; CDR3 DNA: TGTGCCAGCAGCTTGGACTCTACGGGGGAGCAGTACTTC
clone size: -; V gene: TRBV27; J gene: TRBJ1-1; D gene: -; CDR3 protein: CASSLVGNTEAFF; CDR3 DNA: TGTGCCAGCAGTTTGGTCGGTAACACTGAAGCTTTCTTT
clone size: -; V gene: TRBV5-1; J gene: TRBJ2-4; D gene: TRBD1; CDR3 protein: CASSLAGQRIQYF; CDR3 DNA: TGCGCCAGCAGCTTGGCGGGACAGAGGATTCAGTACTTC
clone size: -; V gene: TRBV7-3; J gene: TRBJ2-6; D gene: -; CDR3 protein: CASSLRAQSQSSGANVLTF; CDR3 DNA: TGTGCCAGCAGCTTAAGGGCTCAGTCTCAAAGCTCTGGGGCCAACGTCCTGACTTTC
clone size: -; V gene: TRBV6-6; J gene: TRBJ1-6; D gene: TRBD1; CDR3 protein: CASSDQGGNSPLHF; CDR3 DNA: TGTGCCAGCAGTGATCAGGGGGGTAATTCACCCCTCCACTTT
clone size: once; V gene: TRBV6-1; J gene: TRBJ2-3; D gene: -; CDR3 protein: CASSDRGFDTDTQYF; CDR3 DNA: TGTGCCAGCAGTGACAGGGGTTTTGACACAGATACGCAGTATTTT
clone size: -; V gene: TRBV5-1; J gene: TRBJ2-7; D gene: TRBD2; CDR3 protein: CASSSGTSVYEQYF; CDR3 DNA: TGCGCCAGCAGCTCCGGGACTAGCGTATACGAGCAGTACTTC
clone size: few; V gene: TRBV18; J gene: TRBJ2-2; D gene: -; CDR3 protein: CASSPGSRALGGELFF; CDR3 DNA: TGTGCCAGCTCACCTGGATCGAGGGCCCTAGGCGGGGAGCTGTTTTTT
clone size: -; V gene: TRBV27; J gene: TRBJ1-5; D gene: -; CDR3 protein: CASSPRGSEYSNQPQHF; CDR3 DNA: TGTGCCAGCAGCCCCAGGGGTTCAGAGTATAGCAATCAGCCCCAGCATTTT
clone size: -; V gene: TRBV7-3; J gene: TRBJ2-1; D gene: -; CDR3 protein: CASSLREKGEQFF; CDR3 DNA: TGTGCCAGCAGCTTAAGGGAGAAGGGTGAGCAGTTCTTC
clone size: -; V gene: TRBV5-5; J gene: TRBJ1-2; D gene: TRBD1; CDR3 protein: CASSPTGGGYTF; CDR3 DNA: TGTGCCAGCAGCCCCACAGGGGGCGGCTACACCTTC
clone size: -; V gene: TRBV4-2; J gene: TRBJ2-2; D gene: -; CDR3 protein: CASSQELGSPAGELFF; CDR3 DNA: TGTGCCAGCAGCCAAGAGTTAGGTAGCCCCGCCGGGGAGCTGTTTTTT
clone size: once; V gene: TRBV4-2; J gene: TRBJ2-7; D gene: -; CDR3 protein: CASSQDEHYEQYF; CDR3 DNA: TGTGCCAGCAGCCAAGATGAGCACTACGAGCAGTACTTC
clone size: -; V gene: TRBV20-1; J gene: TRBJ1-1; D gene: -; CDR3 protein: CSATGNTEAFF; CDR3 DNA: TGCAGTGCTACAGGTAACACTGAAGCTTTCTTT
clone size: once; V gene: TRBV9; J gene: TRBJ2-1; D gene: TRBD2; CDR3 protein: CASSASGTSGIKQFF; CDR3 DNA: TGTGCCAGCAGCGCCTCCGGGACTAGCGGGATTAAGCAGTTCTTC
clone size: -; V gene: TRBV4-3; J gene: TRBJ2-3; D gene: TRBD2; CDR3 protein: CASSLGTSGVGVADTQYF; CDR3 DNA: TGCGCCAGCAGCCTCGGGACTAGCGGGGTGGGAGTCGCAGATACGCAGTATTTT
clone size: -; V gene: TRBV30; J gene: TRBJ1-3; D gene: -; CDR3 protein: CAWSVPAGNTIYF; CDR3 DNA: TGTGCCTGGAGTGTCCCCGCTGGAAACACCATATATTTT
clone size: few; V gene: TRBV10-2; J gene: TRBJ1-2; D gene: TRBD1; CDR3 protein: CASSDGTVRGYTF; CDR3 DNA: TGCGCCAGCAGTGATGGGACAGTAAGAGGCTACACCTTC
clone size: -; V gene: TRBV7-2; J gene: TRBJ2-3; D gene: TRBD2; CDR3 protein: CASSPRLAGGADTQYF; CDR3 DNA: TGTGCCAGCAGCCCCAGACTAGCGGGGGGGGCAGATACGCAGTATTTT
clone size: -; V gene: TRBV6-6; J gene: TRBJ1-1; D gene: TRBD1; CDR3 protein: CASSRRQGGLSEAFF; CDR3 DNA: TGTGCCAGCAGTCGGCGACAGGGCGGGTTGTCTGAAGCTTTCTTT
clone size: -; V gene: TRBV11-2; J gene: TRBJ2-7; D gene: -; CDR3 protein: CASRQIRGSYEQYF; CDR3 DNA: TGTGCCAGCCGACAGATAAGGGGGTCCTACGAGCAGTACTTC
clone size: -; V gene: TRBV19; J gene: TRBJ1-6; D gene: TRBD1; CDR3 protein: CASSLLGQGNSPLHF; CDR3 DNA: TGTGCCAGTAGTCTGCTCGGACAGGGGAATTCACCCCTCCACTTT
clone size: -; V gene: TRBV7-9; J gene: TRBJ2-5; D gene: TRBD2; CDR3 protein: CASSLRLAGEETQYF; CDR3 DNA: TGTGCCAGCAGCTTGAGGCTAGCGGGAGAAGAGACCCAGTACTTC
clone size: -; V gene: TRBV6-1; J gene: TRBJ2-7; D gene: -; CDR3 protein: CASSETQRYEQYF; CDR3 DNA: TGTGCCAGCAGTGAAACGCAGAGGTACGAGCAGTACTTC
clone size: -; V gene: TRBV9; J gene: TRBJ2-1; D gene: TRBD2; CDR3 protein: CASSVGAGAYNEQFF; CDR3 DNA: TGTGCCAGCAGCGTAGGGGCGGGGGCCTACAATGAGCAGTTCTTC
clone size: -; V gene: TRBV30; J gene: TRBJ2-2; D gene: -; CDR3 protein: CAWRGQLDTGELFF; CDR3 DNA: TGTGCCTGGAGAGGACAGCTGGACACCGGGGAGCTGTTTTTT
clone size: -; V gene: TRBV7-9; J gene: TRBJ2-1; D gene: TRBD2; CDR3 protein: CASSLGLAGWEQFF; CDR3 DNA: TGTGCCAGCAGCTTAGGACTAGCGGGTTGGGAGCAGTTCTTC
clone size: -; V gene: TRBV28; J gene: TRBJ2-5; D gene: -; CDR3 protein: CASIPVDTVQETQYF; CDR3 DNA: TGTGCCAGCATCCCGGTAGACACAGTCCAAGAGACCCAGTACTTC
clone size: -; V gene: TRBV5-1; J gene: TRBJ2-1; D gene: TRBD2; CDR3 protein: CASSFGSGGVDEQFF; CDR3 DNA: TGCGCCAGCAGCTTCGGTAGCGGGGGAGTCGATGAGCAGTTCTTC
clone size: -; V gene: TRBV19; J gene: TRBJ1-2; D gene: -; CDR3 protein: CASSISRGYTF; CDR3 DNA: TGTGCCAGTAGTATAAGCCGGGGCTACACCTTC
clone size: -; V gene: TRBV11-2; J gene: TRBJ2-3; D gene: TRBD2; CDR3 protein: CASSLGPAGGTDTQYF; CDR3 DNA: TGTGCCAGCAGCTTAGGTCCAGCGGGGGGCACAGATACGCAGTATTTT
clone size: -; V gene: TRBV4-2; J gene: TRBJ2-3; D gene: TRBD1; CDR3 protein: CASSPLHAQGARVDTQYF; CDR3 DNA: TGTGCCAGCAGCCCTCTCCACGCTCAGGGGGCGCGTGTAGATACGCAGTATTTT